The sample holds one count of the clone carrying this T cell receptor beta chain. This sample was taken from a study of blood T cell repertoires in COVID-19. The wider study: Some COVID-19 samples were acute and others convalescent; all came from the United States, Italy and Spain. Nucleic acid was either cDNA or gDNA, and it came from T cells, B-cell-depleted T cells, or PBMCs.

Original processing methods: Amplifying reference gene primers gave estimates of nucleated cell counts. Method: immunoSEQ multiplex PCR; TCRdb's copy keeps in-frame clones and lacks some. From that table come the V and J calls and clone size; the DNA was used to work out D and trimming. The table lists about 230,000 clones, over 70% of them singletons. Germline values: CDR1 LNHDA, CDR2 SQIVND (reference sequence). The CDR3 is 14 amino acids. Trimming left V 7 bases short and J 7 bases short, with 14 bases between. The chain carries TRBV19 and TRBJ1-6; possible D gene TRBD1, 6 bases. The sequence came from a woman aged 80 or older with acute or convalescent COVID-19. What was sequenced was peripheral blood. The CDR3: CASTNGGGNSPLHF. In DNA form, the CDR3 reads TGTGCCAGTACCAATGGGGGGGGCAATTCACCCCTCCACTTT.